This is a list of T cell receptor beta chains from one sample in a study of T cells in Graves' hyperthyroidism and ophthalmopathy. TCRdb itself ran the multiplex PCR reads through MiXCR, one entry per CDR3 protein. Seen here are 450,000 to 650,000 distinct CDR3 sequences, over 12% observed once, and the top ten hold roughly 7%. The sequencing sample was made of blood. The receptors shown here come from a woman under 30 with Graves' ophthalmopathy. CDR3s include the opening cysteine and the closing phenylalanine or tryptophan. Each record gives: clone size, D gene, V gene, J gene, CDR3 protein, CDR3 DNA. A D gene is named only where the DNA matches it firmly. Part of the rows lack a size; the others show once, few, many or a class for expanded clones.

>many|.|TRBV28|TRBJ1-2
CASTHGTGPEGGCTF
TGTGCCAGCACCCACGGAACAGGACCCGAGGGAGGCTGCACCTTC
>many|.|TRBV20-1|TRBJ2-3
CSAVKTGLSTDTQYF
TGCAGTGCTGTGAAAACAGGGCTTAGCACAGATACGCAGTATTTT
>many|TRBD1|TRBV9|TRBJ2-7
CASSRQGAGVHEQYF
TGTGCCAGCAGCAGACAGGGGGCAGGGGTCCACGAGCAGTACTTC
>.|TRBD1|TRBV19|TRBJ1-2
CASSITGTGRYGYTF
TGTGCCAGTAGTATTACCGGGACAGGACGATATGGCTACACCTTC
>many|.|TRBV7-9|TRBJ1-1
CASSAQYLGDTEAFF
TGTGCCAGCAGCGCCCAATATCTTGGGGACACTGAAGCTTTCTTT
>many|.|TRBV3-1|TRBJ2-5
CASSPPLTVGETQYF
TGTGCCAGCAGCCCTCCATTGACAGTGGGAGAGACCCAGTACTTC
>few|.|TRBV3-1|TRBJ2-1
CASSQGSVGAFRGYEQFF
TGTGCCAGCAGCCAAGGATCGGTTGGAGCGTTTAGGGGGTATGAGCAGTTCTTC
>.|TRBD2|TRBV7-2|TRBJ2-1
CASSLKNRTSVYNEQFF
TGTGCCAGCAGCTTAAAGAACCGGACTAGCGTCTACAATGAGCAGTTCTTC
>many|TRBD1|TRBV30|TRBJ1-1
CAWTQQGGTEAFF
TGTGCCTGGACGCAACAGGGGGGCACTGAAGCTTTCTTT
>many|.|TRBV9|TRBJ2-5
CASSVDRLGQETQYF
TGTGCCAGCAGCGTAGACAGGCTAGGACAAGAGACCCAGTACTTC
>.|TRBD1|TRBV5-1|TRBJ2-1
CASSLVYRGAYNEQFF
TGCGCCAGCAGCTTGGTATACAGGGGTGCCTACAATGAGCAGTTCTTC
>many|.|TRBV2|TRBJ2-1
CASRNLATGDNEQFF
TGTGCCAGCAGGAACTTAGCCACCGGAGACAATGAGCAGTTCTTC
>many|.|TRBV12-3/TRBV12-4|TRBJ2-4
CASSFLVFKNIQYF
TGTGCCAGCAGTTTCCTGGTATTCAAAAACATTCAGTACTTC
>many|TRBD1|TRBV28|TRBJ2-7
CASSQPGQGNYEQYF
TGTGCCAGCAGTCAACCCGGACAGGGGAACTACGAGCAGTACTTC
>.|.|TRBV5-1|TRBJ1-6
CASSLVRDRYPSSLHF
TGCGCCAGCAGCTTGGTCCGGGACCGCTACCCCTCGTCCCTCCACTTT
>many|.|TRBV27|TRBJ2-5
CASSLFSGGVETQYF
TGTGCCAGCAGTTTGTTCTCTGGCGGCGTAGAGACCCAGTACTTC
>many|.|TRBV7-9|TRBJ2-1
CASSLYKIEEQFF
TGTGCCAGCAGCTTATATAAGATTGAGGAGCAGTTCTTC
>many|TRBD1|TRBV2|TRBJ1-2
CASSDPGQRYGYTF
TGTGCCAGCAGTGACCCGGGACAGCGATATGGCTACACCTTC
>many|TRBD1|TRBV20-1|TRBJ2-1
CSARAGTGEGNEQFF
TGCAGTGCTAGGGCCGGGACAGGGGAGGGCAATGAGCAGTTCTTC
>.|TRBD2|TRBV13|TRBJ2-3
CASSRYRAGGPDTQYF
TGTGCCAGCAGTCGGTATCGAGCGGGAGGGCCAGATACGCAGTATTTT